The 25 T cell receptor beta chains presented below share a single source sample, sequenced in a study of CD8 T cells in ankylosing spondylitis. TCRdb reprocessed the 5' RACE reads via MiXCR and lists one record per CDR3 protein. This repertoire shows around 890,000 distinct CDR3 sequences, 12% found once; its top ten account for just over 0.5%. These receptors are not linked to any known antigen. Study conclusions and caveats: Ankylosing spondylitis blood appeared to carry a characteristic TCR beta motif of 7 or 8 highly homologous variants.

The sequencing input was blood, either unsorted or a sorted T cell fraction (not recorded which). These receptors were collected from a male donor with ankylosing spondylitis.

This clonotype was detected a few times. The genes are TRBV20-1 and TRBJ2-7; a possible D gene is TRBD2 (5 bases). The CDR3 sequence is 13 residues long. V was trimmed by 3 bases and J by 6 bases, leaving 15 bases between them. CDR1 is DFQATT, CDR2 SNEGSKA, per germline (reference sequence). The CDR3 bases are TGCAGTGCTAGCAATCGGGGTTCGGCCGAGCAGTACTTC. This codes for CSASNRGSAEQYF.

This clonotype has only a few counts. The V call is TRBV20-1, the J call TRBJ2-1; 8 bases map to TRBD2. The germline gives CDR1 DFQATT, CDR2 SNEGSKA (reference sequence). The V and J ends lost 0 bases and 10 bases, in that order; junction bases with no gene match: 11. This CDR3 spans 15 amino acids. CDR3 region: CSARDWAGGPDEQFF. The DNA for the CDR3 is TGCAGTGCTAGAGATTGGGCGGGGGGCCCGGACGAGCAGTTCTTC.

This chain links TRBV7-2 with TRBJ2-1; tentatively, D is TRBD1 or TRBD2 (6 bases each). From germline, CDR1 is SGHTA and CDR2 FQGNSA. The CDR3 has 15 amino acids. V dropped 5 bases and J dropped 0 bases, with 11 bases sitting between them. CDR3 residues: CASSPRGPSYNEQFF. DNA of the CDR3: TGTGCCAGCAGCCCCCGGGGGCCCTCCTACAATGAGCAGTTCTTC.

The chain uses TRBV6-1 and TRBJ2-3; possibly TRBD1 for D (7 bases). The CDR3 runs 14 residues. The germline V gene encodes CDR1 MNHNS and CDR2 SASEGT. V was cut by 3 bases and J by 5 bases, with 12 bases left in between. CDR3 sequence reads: CASSEPQGGDTQYF. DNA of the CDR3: TGTGCCAGCAGTGAGCCCCAGGGGGGAGATACGCAGTATTTT.

In nucleotides, the CDR3 is TGTGCCAGCAGCGATGGAAGGGATGCAGGGCGCAATCAGCCCCAGCATTTT. Its translation: CASSDGRDAGRNQPQHF. V gene TRBV9 combines with J gene TRBJ1-5; D might be TRBD1 (5 bases). Germline V gene lookup returns CDR1 SGDLS and CDR2 YYNGEE. Trimming cost V 3 bases and J 2 bases, with 18 bases left between them. This CDR3 spans 17 amino acids.

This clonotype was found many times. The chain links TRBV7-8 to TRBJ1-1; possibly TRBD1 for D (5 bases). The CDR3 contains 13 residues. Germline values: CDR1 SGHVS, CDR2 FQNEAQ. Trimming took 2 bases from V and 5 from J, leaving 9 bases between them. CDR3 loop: CASSLMGGTEAFF. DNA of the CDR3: TGTGCCAGCAGCTTAATGGGGGGGACTGAAGCTTTCTTT. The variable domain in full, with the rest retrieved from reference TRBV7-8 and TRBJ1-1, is GAGVSQSPRYKVAKRGQDVALRCDPISGHVSLFWYQQALGQGPEFLTYFQNEAQLDKSGLPSDRFFAERPEGSVSTLKIQRTQQEDSAVYLCASSLMGGTEAFFGQGTRLTVV.

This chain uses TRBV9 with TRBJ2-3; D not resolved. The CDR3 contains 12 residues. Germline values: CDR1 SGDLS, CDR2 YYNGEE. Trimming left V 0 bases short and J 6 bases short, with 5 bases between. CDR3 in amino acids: CASSVELDTQYF. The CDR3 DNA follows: TGTGCCAGCAGCGTAGAACTGGATACGCAGTATTTT.

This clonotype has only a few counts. Here the CDR3 reads CASSPMGLAGVYTQYF. The CDR3 nucleotides are TGTGCCAGCTCACCGATGGGTCTAGCAGGAGTATATACGCAGTATTTT. This chain uses TRBV18 with TRBJ2-3; D may be TRBD2 (5 bases). Germline V gene data show CDR1 as KGHSH and CDR2 as LQKENI. Trimming left V 3 bases short and J 7 bases short, with 20 bases between. The CDR3 sequence is 16 residues long.

The CDR3 loop is CASSLTGTPEQYF. The CDR3 nucleotides are TGTGCCAGCAGTCTAACAGGGACGCCCGAGCAGTACTTC. The rearrangement uses TRBV12-3 or TRBV12-4 and TRBJ2-7, with TRBD1 as a possible D gene (6 bases). CDR3 size: 13 residues. The V end lost 5 bases, the J end lost 6 bases, and 14 bases lay between the germline ends.

This chain's CDR3 is CASSFWGYSGTNTGELFF. The CDR3 DNA follows: TGCGCCAGCAGCTTTTGGGGATATAGCGGGACGAACACCGGGGAGCTGTTTTTT. The chain has TRBV5-1 and TRBJ2-2; 8 nucleotides agree with TRBD2. J gave up 0 bases and V 2 bases, and 9 bases lay outside the gene matches. Germline lookup yields CDR1 SGHRS and CDR2 YFSETQ. This CDR3 contains 18 residues.

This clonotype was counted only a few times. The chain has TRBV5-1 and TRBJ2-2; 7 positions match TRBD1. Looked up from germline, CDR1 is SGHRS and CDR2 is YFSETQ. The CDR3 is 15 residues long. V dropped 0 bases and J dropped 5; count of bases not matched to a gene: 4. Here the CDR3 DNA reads TGCGCCAGCAGCTTGGACAGGGGTTGGACCGGGGAGCTGTTTTTT. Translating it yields CASSLDRGWTGELFF. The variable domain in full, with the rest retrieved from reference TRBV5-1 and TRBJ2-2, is KAGVTQTPRYLIKTRGQQVTLSCSPISGHRSVSWYQQTPGQGLQFLFEYFSETQRNKGNFPGRFSGRQFSNSRSEMNVSTLELGDSALYLCASSLDRGWTGELFFGEGSRLTVL.

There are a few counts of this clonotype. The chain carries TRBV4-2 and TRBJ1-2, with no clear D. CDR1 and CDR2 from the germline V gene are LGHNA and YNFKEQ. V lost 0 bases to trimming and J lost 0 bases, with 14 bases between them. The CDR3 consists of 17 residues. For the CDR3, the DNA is TGTGCCAGCAGCCAAGATGAGGAAGTCTACACTAACTATGGCTACACCTTC. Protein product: CASSQDEEVYTNYGYTF.

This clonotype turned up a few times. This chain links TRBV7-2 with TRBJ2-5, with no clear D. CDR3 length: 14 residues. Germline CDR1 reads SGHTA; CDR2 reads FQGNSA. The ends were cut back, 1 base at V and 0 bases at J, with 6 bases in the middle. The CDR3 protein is CASSLGHHQETQYF. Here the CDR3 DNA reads TGTGCCAGCAGCTTAGGCCACCACCAAGAGACCCAGTACTTC.

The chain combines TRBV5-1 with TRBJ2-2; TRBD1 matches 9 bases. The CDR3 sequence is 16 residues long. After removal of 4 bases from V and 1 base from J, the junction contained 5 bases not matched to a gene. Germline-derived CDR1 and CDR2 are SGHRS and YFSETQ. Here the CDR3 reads CASSQGQGMNTGELFF. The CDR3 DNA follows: TGCGCCAGCAGCCAAGGACAGGGGATGAACACCGGGGAGCTGTTTTTT.

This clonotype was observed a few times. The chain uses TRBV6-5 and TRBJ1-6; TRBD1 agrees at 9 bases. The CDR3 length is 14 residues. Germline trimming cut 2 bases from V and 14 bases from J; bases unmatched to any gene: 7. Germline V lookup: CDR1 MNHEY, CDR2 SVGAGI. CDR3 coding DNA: TGTGCCAGCAGTTACGGGACAGGGTCCGAGACCCTCCACTTT. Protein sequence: CASSYGTGSETLHF.

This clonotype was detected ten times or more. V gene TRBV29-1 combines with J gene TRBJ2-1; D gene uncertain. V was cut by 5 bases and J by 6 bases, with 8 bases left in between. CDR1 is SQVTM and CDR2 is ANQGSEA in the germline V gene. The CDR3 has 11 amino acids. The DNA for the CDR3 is TGCAGCGTTCTCCCATCCAATGAGCAGTTCTTC. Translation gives CSVLPSNEQFF.

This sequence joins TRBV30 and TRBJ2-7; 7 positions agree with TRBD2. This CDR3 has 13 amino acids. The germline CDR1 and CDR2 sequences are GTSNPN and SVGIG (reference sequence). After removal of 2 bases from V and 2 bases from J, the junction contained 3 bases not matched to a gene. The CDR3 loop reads CAWSLAAAYEQYF. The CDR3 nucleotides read TGTGCCTGGAGTCTAGCGGCAGCCTACGAGCAGTACTTC.

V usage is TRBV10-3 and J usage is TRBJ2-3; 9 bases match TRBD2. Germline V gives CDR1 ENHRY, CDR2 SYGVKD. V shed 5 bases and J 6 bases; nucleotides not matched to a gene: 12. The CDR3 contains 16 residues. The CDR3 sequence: CAISLDSGGPGDTQYF. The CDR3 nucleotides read TGTGCCATCAGTTTGGATAGCGGGGGCCCCGGGGATACGCAGTATTTT.

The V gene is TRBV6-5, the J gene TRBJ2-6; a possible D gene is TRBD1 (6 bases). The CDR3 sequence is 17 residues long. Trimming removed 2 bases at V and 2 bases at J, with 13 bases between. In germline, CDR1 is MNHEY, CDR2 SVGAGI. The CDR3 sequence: CASSYGGRYTGANVLTF. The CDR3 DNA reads TGTGCCAGCAGTTACGGGGGCAGATATACTGGGGCCAACGTCCTGACTTTC.

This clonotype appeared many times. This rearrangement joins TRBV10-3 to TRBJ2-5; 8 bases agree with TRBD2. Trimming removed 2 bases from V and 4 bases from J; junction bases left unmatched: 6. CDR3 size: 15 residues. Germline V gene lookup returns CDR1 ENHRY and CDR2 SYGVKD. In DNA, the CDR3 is TGTGCCATCAGTGAGCGGCGGGAGGCGGGAGAGACCCAGTACTTC. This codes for CAISERREAGETQYF.

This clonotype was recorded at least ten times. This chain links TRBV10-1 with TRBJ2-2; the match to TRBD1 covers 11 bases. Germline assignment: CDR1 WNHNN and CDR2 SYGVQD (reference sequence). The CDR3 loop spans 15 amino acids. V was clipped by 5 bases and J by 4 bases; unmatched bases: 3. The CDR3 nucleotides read TGCGCCAGCAGTTCGGACAGGGGGCTCACCGGGGAGCTGTTTTTT. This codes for CASSSDRGLTGELFF.

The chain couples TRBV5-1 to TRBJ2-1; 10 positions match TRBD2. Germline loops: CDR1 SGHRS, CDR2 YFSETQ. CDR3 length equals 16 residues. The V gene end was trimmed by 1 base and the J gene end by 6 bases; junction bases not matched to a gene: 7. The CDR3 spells CASSLYGTSESNEQFF. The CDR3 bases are TGCGCCAGCAGCTTGTATGGGACTAGCGAGTCCAATGAGCAGTTCTTC. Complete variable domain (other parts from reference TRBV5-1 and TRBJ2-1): KAGVTQTPRYLIKTRGQQVTLSCSPISGHRSVSWYQQTPGQGLQFLFEYFSETQRNKGNFPGRFSGRQFSNSRSEMNVSTLELGDSALYLCASSLYGTSESNEQFFGPGTRLTVL.

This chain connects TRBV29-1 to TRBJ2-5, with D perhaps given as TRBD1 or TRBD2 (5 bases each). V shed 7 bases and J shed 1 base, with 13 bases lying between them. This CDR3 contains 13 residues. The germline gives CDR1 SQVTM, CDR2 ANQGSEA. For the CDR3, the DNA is TGCAGCGCGCAGAGGGGCCCCCAAGAGACCCAGTACTTC. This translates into CSAQRGPQETQYF.

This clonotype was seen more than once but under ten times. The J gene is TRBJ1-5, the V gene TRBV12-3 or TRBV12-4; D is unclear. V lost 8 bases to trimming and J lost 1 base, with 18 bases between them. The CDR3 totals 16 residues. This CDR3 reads CASDGLLMGSNQPQHF. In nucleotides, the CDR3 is TGTGCCAGCGACGGCCTGCTGATGGGCAGCAATCAGCCCCAGCATTTT.

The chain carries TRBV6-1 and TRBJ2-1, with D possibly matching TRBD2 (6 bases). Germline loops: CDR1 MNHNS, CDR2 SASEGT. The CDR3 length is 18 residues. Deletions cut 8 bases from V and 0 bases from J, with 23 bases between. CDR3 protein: CASCLDQPGDGSYNEQFF. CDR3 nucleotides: TGTGCCAGCTGCCTAGACCAACCGGGGGATGGCTCCTACAATGAGCAGTTCTTC.